Shown below are 19 T cell receptor beta chains from a single sample sequenced in a study of blood T cell repertoires in COVID-19. Some clones are missing from TCRdb's copy, which holds only in-frame ones; the method was immunoSEQ multiplex PCR. The data show about 200,000 clones, approximately 80% seen once. The specimen sequenced was peripheral blood. The source is a human donor in a cohort sampled during active COVID-19.

This clone was observed a single time. The J gene is TRBJ1-6, the V gene TRBV6-5; a possible D gene is TRBD1 (6 bases). V was cut by 8 bases and J by 7 bases, with 12 bases left in between. Germline V gives CDR1 MNHEY, CDR2 SVGAGI. The CDR3 extends over 13 amino acids. In DNA, the CDR3 is TGTGCCAGCCTCGACACAGGGAATTCACCCCTCCACTTT. Its translation is CASLDTGNSPLHF.

This clone was counted between two and nine times. This chain uses TRBV15 with TRBJ1-5; D unclear. The CDR3 runs to 13 residues. Trimming took off 7 bases at V and 6 bases at J, with 13 bases between the two ends. Looked up from germline, CDR1 is LNHNV and CDR2 is YYDKDF (reference sequence). CDR3 amino acids: CATTTIRGQPQHF. CDR3 sequence (DNA): TGTGCCACCACAACGATTCGCGGTCAGCCCCAGCATTTT.

The V call is TRBV18, the J call TRBJ1-6, with D tentatively TRBD1 (5 bases). Per germline, CDR1 KGHSH and CDR2 LQKENI. The CDR3 has 15 amino acids. V lost 2 bases, J lost 7 bases, and 12 bases lay in between. The CDR3 sequence is CASSPRADTNSPLHF. The CDR3 coding sequence is TGTGCCAGCTCACCAAGGGCGGACACAAATTCACCCCTCCACTTT.

The CDR3 here is CASSWRQGDEQYF. CDR3 nucleotide sequence: TGTGCCAGCAGTTGGAGACAGGGGGACGAGCAGTACTTC. This chain links TRBV27 with TRBJ2-7; TRBD1 agrees at 9 bases. This CDR3 has 13 amino acids. Germline trimming cut 4 bases from V and 5 bases from J; bases unmatched to any gene: 3. CDR1 is MNHEY and CDR2 is SMNVEV in the germline V gene (reference sequence).

V usage is TRBV19 and J usage is TRBJ2-5; possibly TRBD1 for D (6 bases). This CDR3 region has 13 residues. Germline CDR1 reads LNHDA; CDR2 reads SQIVND (reference sequence). Trimming shortened V by 4 bases and J by 5 bases, and 11 bases separated the two germline ends. The CDR3 is CASSKGHDETQYF. The DNA for the CDR3 is TGTGCCAGTAGTAAGGGACATGATGAGACCCAGTACTTC.

This clone was seen only a few times. The chain joins TRBV4-3 to TRBJ1-2; D may be TRBD1 (5 bases). The V and J ends lost 4 bases and 9 bases respectively, with 18 bases between them. Germline V gives CDR1 LGHNA, CDR2 YSLEER. The CDR3 has 14 residues. CDR3 in amino acids: CASSPGIGSGRYTF. The DNA of the CDR3 is TGCGCCAGCAGCCCCGGTATAGGTTCAGGGCGCTACACCTTC.

V and J are TRBV28 and TRBJ2-7, with 14 nucleotides matching TRBD2. This CDR3 comprises 14 residues. The V gene end was trimmed by 6 bases and the J gene end by 9 bases; junction bases not matched to a gene: 7. The V gene's germline CDR1 is MDHEN and CDR2 SYDVKM. The CDR3: CASSLGTSGGRQYF. The CDR3 DNA sequence: TGTGCCAGCAGCCTCGGGACTAGCGGGGGACGGCAGTACTTC.

This clone was detected a few times. The chain recombines TRBV11-1 with TRBJ2-1, with D maybe TRBD2 (5 bases). The CDR3 is made up of 12 amino acids. V dropped 0 bases and J dropped 12 bases, with 9 bases sitting between them. Germline V gives CDR1 SGHAT, CDR2 FQDESV (reference sequence). The CDR3 bases are TGTGCCAGCAGCTTAGCCTACGCGGGGCAGTTCTTC. As protein: CASSLAYAGQFF. Looking up the rest from reference TRBV11-1 and TRBJ2-1 gives the full variable domain: EAEVAQSPRYKITEKSQAVAFWCDPISGHATLYWYRQILGQGPELLVQFQDESVVDDSQLPKDRFSAERLKGVDSTLKIQPAELGDSAMYLCASSLAYAGQFFGPGTRLTVL.

This clone has ten or more counts. The rearrangement uses TRBV28 and TRBJ1-2, with D perhaps TRBD1 (5 bases). This CDR3 is 13 amino acids long. With 3 bases removed from V and 3 bases from J, the gap between germline ends came to 8 bases. Germline-derived CDR1 and CDR2 are MDHEN and SYDVKM. The CDR3 spells CASSLETDYGYTF. In DNA form, the CDR3 reads TGTGCCAGCAGTTTGGAGACAGACTATGGCTACACCTTC.

The chain links TRBV4-3 to TRBJ2-7; D gene ambiguous. The germline V gene encodes CDR1 LGHNA and CDR2 YSLEER. The V gene lost 0 bases and the J gene lost 0 bases, with 9 bases spanning the gap. The CDR3 loop spans 15 amino acids. This CDR3 is CASSQEELSSYEQYF. The CDR3 DNA is TGCGCCAGCAGCCAAGAGGAGTTAAGCTCCTACGAGCAGTACTTC.

This chain links TRBV21-1 with TRBJ1-3; the DNA was not compared with TRBD1, the D call given in the table. TRBV21-1 is reported as a pseudogene. The CDR3 contains 18 residues. The CDR3 region is CASSKFGGHKNSGNTIYF. CDR3 coding DNA: TGTGCCAGCAGCAAATTCGGTGGACACAAAAACTCTGGAAACACCATATATTTT.

The CDR3 nucleotides read TGTGCCAGCAGTGACTCGATCCTAAATACGCAGTATTTT. Its protein product is CASSDSILNTQYF. The rearrangement uses TRBV6-4 and TRBJ2-3; D gene uncertain. V lost 0 bases and J lost 7, with 8 bases in between. CDR3 length: 13 residues. In germline, CDR1 is MRHNA, CDR2 SNTAGT.

The chain joins TRBV10-3 to TRBJ2-2; no clear D. Germline loops: CDR1 ENHRY, CDR2 SYGVKD. The V and J ends lost 0 bases and 0 bases respectively, with 8 bases between them. The CDR3 is 16 residues long. CDR3: CAISESAGPNTGELFF. CDR3 nucleotide sequence: TGTGCCATCAGTGAGTCGGCAGGCCCGAACACCGGGGAGCTGTTTTTT.

The CDR3 coding sequence is TGTGCCAGCAGTTCAAAGGGGTACAATGAGCAGTTCTTC. This encodes CASSSKGYNEQFF. The chain employs TRBV6-2 or TRBV6-3 and TRBJ2-1, with a possible D match to TRBD1 (5 bases). The CDR3 runs 13 residues. Germline V gene data show CDR1 as MNHEY and CDR2 as SVGEGT. V was trimmed by 4 bases and J by 4 bases, leaving 8 bases between them.

The chain carries TRBV28 and TRBJ2-2; TRBD2 is a possible D gene (6 bases). Germline V CDR1 and CDR2: MDHEN, SYDVKM. The CDR3 contains 16 residues. V gave up 5 bases and J gave up 0 bases, with 13 bases separating them. CDR3 bases: TGTGCCAGCAGTCCGGGGGACTTCACGAACACCGGGGAGCTGTTTTTT. Its protein is CASSPGDFTNTGELFF.

This clone was observed a handful of times. The CDR3 nucleotides read TGTGCCAGCAGCCGGATGCAGGGGAGCTACACCTTC. This codes for CASSRMQGSYTF. The chain carries TRBV5-5 and TRBJ1-2; D possibly corresponds to TRBD1 (6 bases). V gave up 4 bases and J gave up 9 bases, with 13 bases separating them. Germline V lookup: CDR1 SGHKS, CDR2 YYEKEE (reference sequence). The length of the CDR3 is 12 residues.

The genes are TRBV3-1 (or the pseudogene TRBV3-2) and TRBJ1-2, with D perhaps matching TRBD1 (6 bases). The CDR3 has 14 amino acids. From germline, CDR1 is LGHDT and CDR2 YNNKEL (reference sequence). V lost 0 bases and J lost 4, with 9 bases in between. The CDR3 here is CASSQDTGTYGYTF. CDR3 in DNA: TGTGCCAGCAGCCAAGATACAGGGACCTATGGCTACACCTTC.

The chain has TRBV29-1 and TRBJ2-1; 8 bases fit TRBD1. The V and J ends lost 6 bases and 10 bases, in that order; junction bases with no gene match: 8. CDR3 length: 12 residues. Germline V gives CDR1 SQVTM, CDR2 ANQGSEA. The CDR3 loop is CSVGTGTREQFF. Here the CDR3 DNA reads TGCAGCGTGGGGACAGGTACCCGGGAGCAGTTCTTC.

The V and J genes are TRBV5-4 and TRBJ2-6; D not resolved. Germline-derived CDR1 and CDR2 are SGHNT and YYREEE (reference sequence). Between the trimmed V and J ends, which lost 1 base and 4 bases, there was a span of 9 bases. The CDR3 is 15 amino acids. The CDR3 DNA reads TGTGCCAGCAGCTTGCACAGCTCCGGGGCCAACGTCCTGACTTTC. Translated, it gives CASSLHSSGANVLTF.